The text below deals with one T cell receptor beta chain. Its antigen remains unidentified. Study findings and constraints: Tumor Tregs overlapped most with tumor, then blood, naive CD4+ cells.

This CDR3 is 13 amino acids long. Germline values: CDR1 LGHNA, CDR2 YNFKEQ. Deletions cut 1 base from V and 3 bases from J, with 7 bases between. Tregs were sorted as CD4+CD25+CD127-/low cells. Semi-nested PCR with Nested Universal Primer A followed constant-region reverse priming of full-length variable regions. A single record per CDR3 protein comes from TCRdb applying MiXCR to the 5' RACE reads. The sample comprises about 59,000 distinct CDR3 sequences, about 20% of which are singletons, and 3.2% rests with the top ten. The V and J genes are TRBV4-2 and TRBJ2-7; D ambiguous. This clonotype originated in a female donor with breast cancer. Specimen: tumor-infiltrating Tregs sorted from the breast tumor. The CDR3 DNA is TGTGCCAGCAGCCAAGCCGTTAGCTACGAGCAGTACTTC. This encodes CASSQAVSYEQYF.